These 7 T cell receptor beta chains were all obtained from the same sample, sequenced in a study of T cell clonality in common variable immunodeficiency. The protocol was immunoSEQ multiplex PCR, while the TCRdb copy is restricted to in-frame clones and leaves out a portion. This sample has 30,000 to 40,000 clones and no singletons, with 3.8% in the ten largest. Sequencing used peripheral blood mononuclear cells. The receptors were sampled from a person aged 18-70 years in good health.

This clone was seen repeatedly, ten times or more. Read data end 3 residues before the CDR3 end; the end is taken from the germline J gene. This chain uses TRBV10-2 with TRBJ2-5; the D gene is possibly TRBD1 (6 bases). Germline CDR1 and CDR2: WSHSY and SAAADI. This CDR3 region has 16 residues. Trimming took off 2 bases at V and 3 bases at J, with 16 bases between the two ends. CDR3 in amino acids: CASSEAIRDTEETQYF. CDR3 DNA, as far as it was read: TGCGCCAGCAGTGAGGCCATCCGGGACACAGAAGAGACC.

Many counts were recorded for this clone. The CDR3 is cut off 3 residues early in the read; its end comes from the germline J gene. V and J are TRBV7-6 and TRBJ2-3; D possibly corresponds to TRBD2 (5 bases). V was cut by 6 bases and J by 7 bases, with 17 bases left in between. The CDR3 sequence is 14 residues long. Looked up from germline, CDR1 is SGHVS and CDR2 is FNYEAQ. CDR3 DNA, as far as it was read: TGTGCCAGCAGTCCGGACCCGATAGCGAATACG. Its translation is CASSPDPIANT. The whole CDR3 protein is CASSPDPIANTQYF.

This clone was detected ten times or more. The CDR3 is cut off 3 residues early in the read; its end comes from the germline J gene. The J gene is TRBJ1-2, the V gene TRBV7-9; no clear D. Germline V lookup: CDR1 SEHNR, CDR2 FQNEAQ (reference sequence). Trimming pared 7 bases from V and 4 bases from J, leaving 19 bases between. This CDR3 contains 15 residues. The DNA read from the CDR3 is TGTGCCAGCATTGGACTCGGAGGGATTCCCTATGGC. It yields the protein CASIGLGGIPYG. The complete CDR3 reads CASIGLGGIPYGYTF. Full variable domain (outside the CDR3, taken from reference TRBV7-9 and TRBJ1-2): DTGVSQNPRHKITKRGQNVTFRCDPISEHNRLYWYRQTLGQGPEFLTYFQNEAQLEKSRLLSDRFSAERPKGSFSTLEIQRTEQGDSAMYLCASIGLGGIPYGYTFGSGTRLTVV.

This clone was detected many times. The read terminates 3 residues before the CDR3 end, so the remaining end is supplied by the germline J gene. The chain couples TRBV19 to TRBJ2-2; D is undetermined. Germline CDR1 is LNHDA and CDR2 is SQIVND (reference sequence). V dropped 0 bases and J dropped 7 bases, with 9 bases sitting between them. CDR3 size: 14 residues. Incomplete CDR3 DNA: TGTGCCAGTAGTATAGAGATCCAGGTCGGGGAG. Translation: CASSIEIQVGE. The full CDR3 sequence reads CASSIEIQVGELFF.

The sample holds many counts of this clone. Read sequence stops 3 residues before the CDR3 end, and the germline J gene provides the missing end. The chain recombines TRBV29-1 with TRBJ1-2; D might be TRBD1 (6 bases). The CDR3 runs 14 residues. Germline loops: CDR1 SQVTM, CDR2 ANQGSEA. Trimming removed 5 bases from V and 0 bases from J, with 13 bases in between. CDR3 bases read: TGCAGCGTTACCAACAGGGCCACTAACTATGGC. Its translation is CSVTNRATNYG. The full CDR3 is CSVTNRATNYGYTF.

This clone has ten or more counts. The read gets to within 3 residues of the CDR3 end, and the germline J gene fills in the rest. The chain uses TRBV18 and TRBJ1-5; possibly TRBD1 for D (5 bases). Trimming took off 3 bases at V and 5 bases at J, with 11 bases between the two ends. The CDR3 covers 14 residues. The germline V gene has CDR1 KGHSH and CDR2 LQKENI. CDR3 DNA (partial): TGTGCCAGCTCACCGGGGCAGTTCTATCAGCCC. This sequence encodes CASSPGQFYQP. The whole CDR3 region reads CASSPGQFYQPQHF.

This clone was detected ten times or more. CDR3 region: CASSSGPTGNTIYF. The part of the CDR3 DNA that was read is TGTGCCAGCAGCAGCGGGCCCACAGGAAACACC. The rearrangement links TRBV5-5 to TRBJ1-3; D remains ambiguous. The read is 3 residues too short to cover the CDR3 end, so that end is filled in from the germline J gene. The ends were cut back, 4 bases at V and 4 bases at J, with 12 bases in the middle. This CDR3 has 14 residues. From germline, CDR1 is SGHKS and CDR2 YYEKEE (reference sequence).